These T cell receptor beta chains were read from a single sample in a study of cytomegalovirus exposure and HLA in healthy donors. The table came from immunoSEQ multiplex PCR; TCRdb's copy has only in-frame clones and leaves some out. Here the sample spans about 94,000 clones, approximately 80% being singletons. Input material: PBMCs. The source of these receptors is a human donor in good health. Both conserved end residues are part of each CDR3. Fields, in order: D gene, clone size, V gene, J gene, CDR3 protein, CDR3 DNA. D genes are given only for firm matches. Size is omitted from some rows. Given values are once, few, many or a class for expanded clones.

D gene: TRBD1; clone size: -; V gene: TRBV5-1; J gene: TRBJ1-1; CDR3 protein: CASSPGTGQPGHTEAFF; CDR3 DNA: TGCGCCAGCAGCCCAGGGACAGGCCAACCTGGGCACACTGAAGCTTTCTTT
D gene: -; clone size: -; V gene: TRBV5-1; J gene: TRBJ2-5; CDR3 protein: CASSLSGIETQYF; CDR3 DNA: TGCGCCAGCAGCTTGTCGGGGATTGAGACCCAGTACTTC
D gene: -; clone size: few; V gene: TRBV7-8; J gene: TRBJ1-4; CDR3 protein: CASSDLRGKLFF; CDR3 DNA: TGTGCCAGCAGCGACCTCCGGGGAAAACTGTTTTTT
D gene: -; clone size: -; V gene: TRBV19; J gene: TRBJ1-1; CDR3 protein: CASRNPPGGAEAFF; CDR3 DNA: TGTGCCAGTAGAAACCCCCCGGGGGGCGCTGAAGCTTTCTTT
D gene: -; clone size: -; V gene: TRBV9; J gene: TRBJ2-5; CDR3 protein: CASSGQTGWGETQYF; CDR3 DNA: TGTGCCAGCAGCGGGCAGACAGGCTGGGGAGAGACCCAGTACTTC
D gene: TRBD2; clone size: -; V gene: TRBV7-7; J gene: TRBJ2-1; CDR3 protein: CASSLLRGDEQFF; CDR3 DNA: TGTGCTAGCAGCTTATTGCGGGGGGATGAGCAGTTCTTC
D gene: TRBD2; clone size: few; V gene: TRBV2; J gene: TRBJ2-1; CDR3 protein: CASSGGGNEQFF; CDR3 DNA: TGTGCCAGCAGTGGGGGGGGGAATGAGCAGTTCTTC
D gene: TRBD1; clone size: once; V gene: TRBV7-9; J gene: TRBJ2-7; CDR3 protein: CASSPTPGQGGFGQYF; CDR3 DNA: TGTGCCAGCAGCCCAACCCCGGGACAGGGAGGGTTCGGGCAGTACTTC
D gene: -; clone size: -; V gene: TRBV7-9; J gene: TRBJ1-4; CDR3 protein: CASSTGDSDEKLFF; CDR3 DNA: TGTGCCAGCAGCACCGGTGACAGCGATGAAAAACTGTTTTTT
D gene: -; clone size: -; V gene: TRBV4-1; J gene: TRBJ2-3; CDR3 protein: CASSLGPAALTDTQYF; CDR3 DNA: TGCGCCAGCAGCCTGGGGCCGGCGGCCCTCACAGATACGCAGTATTTT
D gene: -; clone size: -; V gene: TRBV13; J gene: TRBJ2-3; CDR3 protein: CASSLGQVTSTDTQYF; CDR3 DNA: TGTGCCAGCAGCTTAGGGCAAGTGACTAGCACAGATACGCAGTATTTT
D gene: TRBD2; clone size: -; V gene: TRBV4-3; J gene: TRBJ2-3; CDR3 protein: CASSQEGRETDTQYF; CDR3 DNA: TGCGCCAGCAGCCAAGAAGGGCGGGAGACAGATACGCAGTATTTT
D gene: TRBD2; clone size: -; V gene: TRBV9; J gene: TRBJ2-7; CDR3 protein: CASSPGTSGNPYEQYF; CDR3 DNA: TGTGCCAGCAGCCCCGGGACTAGCGGGAACCCCTACGAGCAGTACTTC
D gene: -; clone size: -; V gene: TRBV4-2; J gene: TRBJ2-7; CDR3 protein: CASSQELRAIGHEQYF; CDR3 DNA: TGTGCCAGCAGCCAAGAGTTGCGGGCCATTGGGCACGAGCAGTACTTC
D gene: TRBD2; clone size: -; V gene: TRBV19; J gene: TRBJ2-7; CDR3 protein: CASSFLAGDPYEQYF; CDR3 DNA: TGTGCCAGTAGTTTTTTAGCGGGAGACCCCTACGAGCAGTACTTC
D gene: TRBD1; clone size: -; V gene: TRBV10-2; J gene: TRBJ1-3; CDR3 protein: CASSGQGIGNTIYF; CDR3 DNA: TGCGCCAGCTCGGGACAGGGGATCGGAAACACCATATATTTT
D gene: -; clone size: -; V gene: TRBV10-1; J gene: TRBJ2-7; CDR3 protein: CATKDRRVPYEQYF; CDR3 DNA: TGCGCCACCAAGGACAGGAGGGTCCCCTACGAGCAGTACTTC
D gene: TRBD2; clone size: -; V gene: TRBV7-2; J gene: TRBJ2-1; CDR3 protein: CASSPEQGRDEQFF; CDR3 DNA: TGTGCCAGCAGTCCCGAACAAGGGAGGGATGAGCAGTTCTTC
D gene: -; clone size: -; V gene: TRBV4-2; J gene: TRBJ2-1; CDR3 protein: CASSQGRVSSYNEQFF; CDR3 DNA: TGTGCCAGCAGCCAAGGGCGGGTCAGCTCCTACAATGAGCAGTTCTTC
D gene: -; clone size: -; V gene: TRBV5-1; J gene: TRBJ2-1; CDR3 protein: CASVGSSYNEQFF; CDR3 DNA: TGCGCCAGCGTCGGGAGCTCCTACAATGAGCAGTTCTTC
D gene: TRBD2; clone size: -; V gene: TRBV5-4; J gene: TRBJ2-1; CDR3 protein: CASSLASGSVVHEQFF; CDR3 DNA: TGTGCCAGCAGCTTGGCTAGCGGGAGCGTTGTTCATGAGCAGTTCTTC
D gene: -; clone size: -; V gene: TRBV28; J gene: TRBJ2-5; CDR3 protein: CACRRTGYQETQYF; CDR3 DNA: TGTGCCTGCCGGAGAACAGGGTACCAAGAGACCCAGTACTTC
D gene: TRBD1; clone size: -; V gene: TRBV4-3; J gene: TRBJ1-1; CDR3 protein: CASSQGRQGATEAFF; CDR3 DNA: TGCGCCAGCAGCCAGGGGCGACAGGGGGCCACTGAAGCTTTCTTT
D gene: -; clone size: -; V gene: TRBV28; J gene: TRBJ2-7; CDR3 protein: CASISSSYEQYF; CDR3 DNA: TGTGCCAGCATCTCTTCCTCCTACGAGCAGTACTTC
D gene: TRBD1; clone size: -; V gene: TRBV5-1; J gene: TRBJ2-7; CDR3 protein: CASSSTGPTYEQYF; CDR3 DNA: TGCGCCAGCAGCTCGACAGGGCCGACCTACGAGCAGTACTTC
D gene: -; clone size: -; V gene: TRBV15; J gene: TRBJ2-7; CDR3 protein: CATSRADLSYEQYF; CDR3 DNA: TGTGCCACCAGCAGAGCTGACTTATCCTACGAGCAGTACTTC
D gene: -; clone size: few; V gene: TRBV5-6; J gene: TRBJ2-1; CDR3 protein: CASSALISEGQRPSNEQFF; CDR3 DNA: TGTGCCAGCAGCGCCTTGATATCCGAGGGCCAGAGGCCCTCCAATGAGCAGTTCTTC
D gene: -; clone size: -; V gene: TRBV25-1; J gene: TRBJ1-4; CDR3 protein: CASRANTGFFRNEKLFF; CDR3 DNA: TGTGCCAGCCGAGCTAACACGGGGTTTTTCCGAAATGAAAAACTGTTTTTT
D gene: TRBD2; clone size: -; V gene: TRBV5-1; J gene: TRBJ2-1; CDR3 protein: CASSLEGGTYNEQFF; CDR3 DNA: TGCGCCAGCAGCTTGGAGGGAGGGACCTACAATGAGCAGTTCTTC
D gene: -; clone size: -; V gene: TRBV19; J gene: TRBJ1-1; CDR3 protein: CASSMNTEAFF; CDR3 DNA: TGTGCCAGTTCCATGAACACTGAAGCTTTCTTT
D gene: -; clone size: -; V gene: TRBV29-1; J gene: TRBJ2-1; CDR3 protein: CSVEGQGIARNEQFF; CDR3 DNA: TGCAGCGTTGAAGGCCAGGGGATCGCCCGCAATGAGCAGTTCTTC
D gene: -; clone size: -; V gene: TRBV20-1; J gene: TRBJ2-3; CDR3 protein: CSASRSDTQYF; CDR3 DNA: TGCAGTGCTAGCCGAAGCGATACGCAGTATTTT
D gene: TRBD1; clone size: once; V gene: TRBV7-3; J gene: TRBJ1-1; CDR3 protein: CASRLTGGTEAFF; CDR3 DNA: TGTGCCAGCAGACTAACAGGGGGAACTGAAGCTTTCTTT
D gene: -; clone size: once; V gene: TRBV27; J gene: TRBJ1-5; CDR3 protein: CASSFQGGQPQHF; CDR3 DNA: TGTGCCAGCAGTTTCCAGGGCGGCCAGCCCCAGCATTTT
D gene: -; clone size: -; V gene: TRBV6-6; J gene: TRBJ2-7; CDR3 protein: CASSNDRTSYEQYF; CDR3 DNA: TGTGCCAGCAGTAATGACAGGACCTCCTACGAGCAGTACTTC
D gene: TRBD1; clone size: once; V gene: TRBV6-6; J gene: TRBJ2-3; CDR3 protein: CASYGTGGDTQYF; CDR3 DNA: TGTGCCAGCTACGGGACAGGGGGAGATACGCAGTATTTT
D gene: -; clone size: -; V gene: TRBV9; J gene: TRBJ2-3; CDR3 protein: CASSGTTSSTDTQYF; CDR3 DNA: TGTGCCAGCAGCGGGACTACATCTAGCACAGATACGCAGTATTTT
D gene: -; clone size: -; V gene: TRBV21-1; J gene: TRBJ2-7; CDR3 protein: CASSAQGAYEQYF; CDR3 DNA: TGTGCCAGCAGCGCCCAGGGCGCCTACGAGCAGTACTTC
D gene: TRBD1; clone size: -; V gene: TRBV28; J gene: TRBJ2-3; CDR3 protein: CASSGQGAQYF; CDR3 DNA: TGTGCCAGCAGTGGACAGGGTGCGCAGTATTTT
D gene: TRBD2; clone size: -; V gene: TRBV7-9; J gene: TRBJ2-3; CDR3 protein: CASSLRPILAGSTDTQYF; CDR3 DNA: TGTGCCAGCAGCTTAAGGCCGATTTTAGCGGGGAGCACAGATACGCAGTATTTT
D gene: TRBD2; clone size: -; V gene: TRBV10-3; J gene: TRBJ2-2; CDR3 protein: CAISSTSGAPGELFF; CDR3 DNA: TGTGCCATCAGCTCTACTAGCGGGGCCCCCGGGGAGCTGTTTTTT
D gene: TRBD2; clone size: -; V gene: TRBV2; J gene: TRBJ2-7; CDR3 protein: CASSLWTSRNPYEQYF; CDR3 DNA: TGTGCCAGCAGCCTATGGACTAGCAGAAATCCCTACGAGCAGTACTTC
D gene: -; clone size: -; V gene: TRBV7-9; J gene: TRBJ2-1; CDR3 protein: CASSLARPDEQFF; CDR3 DNA: TGTGCCAGCAGCTTAGCCAGGCCCGATGAGCAGTTCTTC
D gene: -; clone size: -; V gene: TRBV6-1; J gene: TRBJ1-6; CDR3 protein: CASSDRASGGPYNSPLHF; CDR3 DNA: TGTGCCAGCAGTGACAGGGCCTCCGGGGGACCCTATAATTCACCCCTCCACTTT
D gene: TRBD1; clone size: -; V gene: TRBV30; J gene: TRBJ1-4; CDR3 protein: CACPGQGKLFF; CDR3 DNA: TGTGCCTGTCCGGGACAGGGAAAACTGTTTTTT
D gene: TRBD1; clone size: few; V gene: TRBV6-1; J gene: TRBJ1-5; CDR3 protein: CASGDRGNQPQHF; CDR3 DNA: TGTGCCAGCGGTGACAGGGGCAATCAGCCCCAGCATTTT
D gene: TRBD2; clone size: -; V gene: TRBV7-2; J gene: TRBJ2-7; CDR3 protein: CASTKVVAGEDEQYF; CDR3 DNA: TGTGCCAGCACTAAAGTAGTAGCGGGAGAGGACGAGCAGTACTTC
D gene: TRBD1; clone size: -; V gene: TRBV9; J gene: TRBJ1-5; CDR3 protein: CASSVDQGGDQPQHF; CDR3 DNA: TGTGCCAGCAGCGTAGATCAGGGGGGCGATCAGCCCCAGCATTTT
D gene: -; clone size: -; V gene: TRBV7-6; J gene: TRBJ1-4; CDR3 protein: CASSSRGPEKLFF; CDR3 DNA: TGTGCCAGCAGCTCCCGAGGTCCTGAAAAACTGTTTTTT
D gene: TRBD1; clone size: -; V gene: TRBV14; J gene: TRBJ1-1; CDR3 protein: CASSLGQVLNAEAFF; CDR3 DNA: TGTGCCAGCAGCCTCGGACAGGTCTTGAACGCTGAAGCTTTCTTT